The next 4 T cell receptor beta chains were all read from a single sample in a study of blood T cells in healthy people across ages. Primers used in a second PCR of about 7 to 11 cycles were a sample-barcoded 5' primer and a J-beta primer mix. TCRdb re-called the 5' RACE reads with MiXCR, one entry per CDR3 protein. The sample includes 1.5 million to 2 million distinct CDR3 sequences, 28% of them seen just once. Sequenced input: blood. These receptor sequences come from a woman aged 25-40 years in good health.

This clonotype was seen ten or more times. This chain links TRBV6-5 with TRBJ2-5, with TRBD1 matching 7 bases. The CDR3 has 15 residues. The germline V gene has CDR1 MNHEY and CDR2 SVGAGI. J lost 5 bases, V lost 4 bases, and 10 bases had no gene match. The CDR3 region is CASSSSVGGGETQYF. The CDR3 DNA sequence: TGTGCCAGCAGTTCGAGTGTAGGGGGCGGGGAGACCCAGTACTTC.

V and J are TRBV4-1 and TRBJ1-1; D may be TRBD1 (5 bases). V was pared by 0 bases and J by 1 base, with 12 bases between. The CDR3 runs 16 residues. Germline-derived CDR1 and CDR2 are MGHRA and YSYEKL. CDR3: CASSQETGIRNTEAFF. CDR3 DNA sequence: TGCGCCAGCAGCCAAGAAACAGGCATAAGGAACACTGAAGCTTTCTTT.

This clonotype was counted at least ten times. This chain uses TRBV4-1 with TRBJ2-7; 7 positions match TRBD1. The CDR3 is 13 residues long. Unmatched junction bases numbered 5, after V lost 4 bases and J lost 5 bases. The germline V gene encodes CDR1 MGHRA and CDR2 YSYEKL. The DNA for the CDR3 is TGCGCCAGCAGCCTGACAGGGCTGAACGAGCAGTACTTC. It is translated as CASSLTGLNEQYF.

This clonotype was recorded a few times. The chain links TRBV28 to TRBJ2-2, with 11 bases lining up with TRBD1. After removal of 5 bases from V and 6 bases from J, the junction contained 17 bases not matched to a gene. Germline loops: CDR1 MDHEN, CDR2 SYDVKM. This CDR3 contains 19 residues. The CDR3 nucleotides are TGTGCCAGCAGTACGACCCTCGCCGGACAGGGGGCGTTGGCCGGGGAGCTGTTTTTT. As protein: CASSTTLAGQGALAGELFF.